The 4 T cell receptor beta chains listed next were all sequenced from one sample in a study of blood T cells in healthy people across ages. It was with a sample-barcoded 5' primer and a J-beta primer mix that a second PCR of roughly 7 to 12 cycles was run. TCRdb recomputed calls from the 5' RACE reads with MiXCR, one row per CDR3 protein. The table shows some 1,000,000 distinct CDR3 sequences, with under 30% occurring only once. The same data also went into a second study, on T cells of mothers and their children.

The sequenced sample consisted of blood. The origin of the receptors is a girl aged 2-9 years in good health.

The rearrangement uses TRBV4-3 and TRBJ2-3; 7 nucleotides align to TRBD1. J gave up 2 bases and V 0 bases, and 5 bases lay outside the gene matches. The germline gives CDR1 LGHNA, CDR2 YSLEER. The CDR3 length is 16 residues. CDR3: CASSQDRGGVTDTQYF. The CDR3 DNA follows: TGCGCCAGCAGCCAAGATCGAGGGGGCGTCACAGATACGCAGTATTTT.

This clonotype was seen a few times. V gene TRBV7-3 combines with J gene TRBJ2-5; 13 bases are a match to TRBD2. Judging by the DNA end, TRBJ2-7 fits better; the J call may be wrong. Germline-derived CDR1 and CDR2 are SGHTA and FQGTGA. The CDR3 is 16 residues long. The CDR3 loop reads CASSLRLAGGACEQYF. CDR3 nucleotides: TGTGCCAGCAGCTTACGACTAGCGGGAGGCGCCTGCGAGCAGTACTTC.

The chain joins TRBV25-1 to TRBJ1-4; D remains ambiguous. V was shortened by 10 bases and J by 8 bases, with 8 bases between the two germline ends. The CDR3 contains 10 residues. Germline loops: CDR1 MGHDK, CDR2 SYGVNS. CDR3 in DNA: TGTGCCACGTACCAGGAAAAACTGTTTTTT. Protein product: CATYQEKLFF. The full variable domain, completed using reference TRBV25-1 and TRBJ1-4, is EADIYQTPRYLVIGTGKKITLECSQTMGHDKMYWYQQDPGMELHLIHYSYGVNSTEKGDLSSESTVSRIRTEHFPLTLESARPSHTSQYLCATYQEKLFFGSGTQLSVL.

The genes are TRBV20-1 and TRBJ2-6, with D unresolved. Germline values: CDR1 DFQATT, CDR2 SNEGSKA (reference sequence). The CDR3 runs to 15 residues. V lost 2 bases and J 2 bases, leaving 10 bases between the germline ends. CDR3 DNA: TGCAGTGCTAGAAACACAAAAGCTGGGGCCAACGTCCTGACTTTC. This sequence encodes CSARNTKAGANVLTF.